The present T cell receptor (beta chain) was sequenced within a study of blood T cell repertoires in COVID-19. Enrolled through a virtual design, the participants were between about 18 and 100 years of age and came from fewer than 30 US areas. Within the 2 weeks before study entry, each person in the exposed group met a COVID-19 case. Per the study methods: It was from reference gene primer amplification that nucleated cell counts were estimated. The table came from immunoSEQ multiplex PCR; TCRdb's copy has only in-frame clones and leaves some out. The DNA gave D and trimming, while V, J and clone size come from that table. Counted here are roughly 140,000 clones, roughly 84% occurring once; the ten biggest clones make up around 5.4%. V was shortened by 4 bases and J by 12 bases, with 13 bases between the two germline ends. Germline-derived CDR1 and CDR2 are SGHVS and FQNEAQ. CDR3 length: 12 amino acids.

This chain joins TRBV7-8 and TRBJ2-1, with D possibly being TRBD1 (5 bases). Sequencing input: PBMCs or T cells enriched from blood (not recorded which). This TCR was recovered from a woman in her forties or fifties who had been exposed to COVID-19. The CDR3 sequence: CASSSLQGGQFF. Here the CDR3 DNA reads TGTGCCAGCAGCTCCCTCCAGGGTGGGCAGTTCTTC.